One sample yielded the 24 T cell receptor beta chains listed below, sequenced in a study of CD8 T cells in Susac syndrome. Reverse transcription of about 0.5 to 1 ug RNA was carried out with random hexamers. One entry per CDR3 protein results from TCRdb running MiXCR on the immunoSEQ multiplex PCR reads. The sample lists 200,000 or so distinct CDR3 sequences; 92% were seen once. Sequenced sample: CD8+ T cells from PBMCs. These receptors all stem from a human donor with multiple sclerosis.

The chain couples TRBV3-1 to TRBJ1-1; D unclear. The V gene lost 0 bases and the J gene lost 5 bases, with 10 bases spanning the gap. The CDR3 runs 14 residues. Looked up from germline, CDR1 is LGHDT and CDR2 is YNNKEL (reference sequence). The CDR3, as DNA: TGTGCCAGCAGCCAAGATCCCGGAGGGACTGAAGCTTTCTTT. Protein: CASSQDPGGTEAFF.

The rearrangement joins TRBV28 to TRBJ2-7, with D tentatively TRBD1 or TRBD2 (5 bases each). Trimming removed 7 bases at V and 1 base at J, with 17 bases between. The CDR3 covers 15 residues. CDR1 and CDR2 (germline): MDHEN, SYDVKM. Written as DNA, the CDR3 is TGTGCCAGCATCGGGGACGGTGGAGCTTCCTACGAGCAGTACTTC. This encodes CASIGDGGASYEQYF.

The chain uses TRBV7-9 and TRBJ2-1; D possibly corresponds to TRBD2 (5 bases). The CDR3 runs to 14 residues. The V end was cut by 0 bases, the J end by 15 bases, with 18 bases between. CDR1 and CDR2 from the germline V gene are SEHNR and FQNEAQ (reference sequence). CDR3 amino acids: CASSLAPGVDVVFF. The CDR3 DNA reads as TGTGCCAGCAGCTTAGCTCCCGGGGTAGACGTGGTGTTCTTC. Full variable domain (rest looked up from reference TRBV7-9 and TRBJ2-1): DTGVSQNPRHKITKRGQNVTFRCDPISEHNRLYWYRQTLGQGPEFLTYFQNEAQLEKSRLLSDRFSAERPKGSFSTLEIQRTEQGDSAMYLCASSLAPGVDVVFFGPGTRLTVL.

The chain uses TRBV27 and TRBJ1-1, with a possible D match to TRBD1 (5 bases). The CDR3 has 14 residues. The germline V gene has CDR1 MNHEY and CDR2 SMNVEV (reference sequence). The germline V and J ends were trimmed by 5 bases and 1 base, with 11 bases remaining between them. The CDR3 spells CASSIGTSNTEAFF. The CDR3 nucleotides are TGTGCCAGCAGTATCGGGACCTCGAACACTGAAGCTTTCTTT.

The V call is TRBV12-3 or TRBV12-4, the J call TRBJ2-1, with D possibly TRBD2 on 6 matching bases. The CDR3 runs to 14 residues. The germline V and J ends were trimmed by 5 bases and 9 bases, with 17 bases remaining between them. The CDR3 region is CASSPFQGSGEQFF. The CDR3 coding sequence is TGTGCCAGCAGTCCTTTTCAGGGTAGCGGTGAGCAGTTCTTC.

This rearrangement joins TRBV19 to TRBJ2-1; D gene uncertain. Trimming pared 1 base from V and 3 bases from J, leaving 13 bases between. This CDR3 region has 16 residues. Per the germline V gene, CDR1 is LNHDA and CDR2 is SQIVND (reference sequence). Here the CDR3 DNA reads TGTGCCAGTAGTATAGTGGGATCTGATAACTACAATGAGCAGTTCTTC. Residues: CASSIVGSDNYNEQFF. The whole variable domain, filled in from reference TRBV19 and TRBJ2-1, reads DGGITQSPKYLFRKEGQNVTLSCEQNLNHDAMYWYRQDPGQGLRLIYYSQIVNDFQKGDIAEGYSVSREKKESFPLTVTSAQKNPTAFYLCASSIVGSDNYNEQFFGPGTRLTVL.

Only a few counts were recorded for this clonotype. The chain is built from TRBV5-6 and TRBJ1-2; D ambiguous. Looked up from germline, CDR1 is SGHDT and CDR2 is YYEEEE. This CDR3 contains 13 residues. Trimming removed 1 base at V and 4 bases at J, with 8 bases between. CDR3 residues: CASSLPGSYGYTF. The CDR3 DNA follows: TGTGCCAGCAGCTTGCCGGGTAGCTATGGCTACACCTTC.

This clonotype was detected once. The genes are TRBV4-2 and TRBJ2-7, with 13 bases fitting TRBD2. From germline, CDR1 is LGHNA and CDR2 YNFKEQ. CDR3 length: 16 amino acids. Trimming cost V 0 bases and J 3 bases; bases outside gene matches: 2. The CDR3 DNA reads TGTGCCAGCAGCCAAGATGGACTAGCGGGAGTCTACGAGCAGTACTTC. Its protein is CASSQDGLAGVYEQYF.

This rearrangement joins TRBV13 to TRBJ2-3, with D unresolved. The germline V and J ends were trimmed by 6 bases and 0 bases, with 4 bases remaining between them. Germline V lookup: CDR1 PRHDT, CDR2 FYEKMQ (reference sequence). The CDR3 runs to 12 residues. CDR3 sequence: CASSASTDTQYF. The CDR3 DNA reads TGTGCCAGCAGTGCTAGCACAGATACGCAGTATTTT.

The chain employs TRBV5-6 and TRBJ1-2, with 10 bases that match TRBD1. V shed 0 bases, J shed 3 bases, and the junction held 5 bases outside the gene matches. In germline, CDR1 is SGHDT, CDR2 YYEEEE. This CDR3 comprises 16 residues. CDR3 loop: CASSLVTGGAYYGYTF. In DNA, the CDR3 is TGTGCCAGCAGCTTGGTGACAGGGGGCGCATACTATGGCTACACCTTC.

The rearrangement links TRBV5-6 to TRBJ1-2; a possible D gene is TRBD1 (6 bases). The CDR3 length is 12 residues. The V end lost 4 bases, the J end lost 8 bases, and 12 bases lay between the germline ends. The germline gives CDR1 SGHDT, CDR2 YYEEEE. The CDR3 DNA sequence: TGTGCCAGCAGCCCTCTGGGGGGCGGCTACACCTTC. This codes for CASSPLGGGYTF.

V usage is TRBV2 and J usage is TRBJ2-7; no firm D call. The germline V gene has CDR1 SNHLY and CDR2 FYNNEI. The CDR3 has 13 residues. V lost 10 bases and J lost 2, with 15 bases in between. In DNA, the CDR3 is TGTGCCACCCGAGATGATCCCCCCTACGAGCAGTACTTC. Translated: CATRDDPPYEQYF.

CDR3 DNA sequence: TGTGCCGTTCGGGACGGTGAAAAACTGTTTTTT. Amino acids: CAVRDGEKLFF. The chain joins TRBV6-1 to TRBJ1-4, with D possibly being TRBD1 (5 bases). This CDR3 comprises 11 residues. V was clipped by 11 bases and J by 7 bases, with 11 bases between them. Germline V gene sequence: CDR1 MNHNS, CDR2 SASEGT.

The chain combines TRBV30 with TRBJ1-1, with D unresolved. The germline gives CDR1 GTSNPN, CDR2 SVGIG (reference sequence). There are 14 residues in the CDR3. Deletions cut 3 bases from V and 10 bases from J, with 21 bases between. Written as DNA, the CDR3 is TGTGCCTGGAGACTTACGTATATCCTCGGCGGAGCTTTCTTT. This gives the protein CAWRLTYILGGAFF.

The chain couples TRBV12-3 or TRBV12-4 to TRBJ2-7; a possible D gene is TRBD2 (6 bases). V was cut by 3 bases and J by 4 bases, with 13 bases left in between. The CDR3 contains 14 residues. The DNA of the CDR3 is TGTGCCAGCAGTTTCTCGGGACTGATATACGAGCAGTACTTC. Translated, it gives CASSFSGLIYEQYF.

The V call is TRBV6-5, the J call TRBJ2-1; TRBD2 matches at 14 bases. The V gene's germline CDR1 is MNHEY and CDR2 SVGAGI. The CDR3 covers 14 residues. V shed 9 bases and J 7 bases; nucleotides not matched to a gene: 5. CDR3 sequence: CASRLAGGKNEQFF. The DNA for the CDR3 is TGTGCCAGTAGACTAGCGGGAGGGAAAAATGAGCAGTTCTTC.

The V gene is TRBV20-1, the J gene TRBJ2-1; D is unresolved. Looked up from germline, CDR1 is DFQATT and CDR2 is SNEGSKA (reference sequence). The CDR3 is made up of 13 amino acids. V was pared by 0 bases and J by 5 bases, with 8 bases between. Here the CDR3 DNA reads TGCAGTGCTAGAGATGGAGCGAACAATGAGCAGTTCTTC. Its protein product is CSARDGANNEQFF.

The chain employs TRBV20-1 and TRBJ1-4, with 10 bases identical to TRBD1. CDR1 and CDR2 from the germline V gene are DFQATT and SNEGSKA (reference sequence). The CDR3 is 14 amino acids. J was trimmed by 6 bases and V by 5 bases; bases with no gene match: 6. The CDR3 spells CSALGTGEDEKLFF. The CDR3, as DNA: TGCAGTGCTCTTGGGACAGGGGAAGATGAAAAACTGTTTTTT.

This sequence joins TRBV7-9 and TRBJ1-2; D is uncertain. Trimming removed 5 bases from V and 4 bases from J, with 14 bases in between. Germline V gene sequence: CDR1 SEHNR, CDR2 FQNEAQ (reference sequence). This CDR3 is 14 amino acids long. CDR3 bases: TGTGCCAGCAGCCCGGTAGAGGCGGTCTATGGCTACACCTTC. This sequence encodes CASSPVEAVYGYTF.

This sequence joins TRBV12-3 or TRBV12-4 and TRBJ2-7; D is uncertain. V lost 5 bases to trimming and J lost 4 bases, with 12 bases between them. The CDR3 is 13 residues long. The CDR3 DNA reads TGTGCCAGCAGTACCCGGGCCCGTTACGAGCAGTACTTC. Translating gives CASSTRARYEQYF.

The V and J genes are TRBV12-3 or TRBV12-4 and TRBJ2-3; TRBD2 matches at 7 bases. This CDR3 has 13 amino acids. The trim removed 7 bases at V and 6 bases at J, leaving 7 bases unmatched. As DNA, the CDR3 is TGTGCCAGCATCATAGTCGGGAGGGATACGCAGTATTTT. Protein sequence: CASIIVGRDTQYF.

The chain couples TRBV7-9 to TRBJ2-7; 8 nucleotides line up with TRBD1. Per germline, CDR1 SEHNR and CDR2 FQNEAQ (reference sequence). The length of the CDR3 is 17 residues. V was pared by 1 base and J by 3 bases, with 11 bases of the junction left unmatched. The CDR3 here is CASSLVSPGQDDYEQYF. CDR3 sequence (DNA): TGTGCCAGCAGCTTAGTGTCCCCGGGACAGGACGACTACGAGCAGTACTTC.

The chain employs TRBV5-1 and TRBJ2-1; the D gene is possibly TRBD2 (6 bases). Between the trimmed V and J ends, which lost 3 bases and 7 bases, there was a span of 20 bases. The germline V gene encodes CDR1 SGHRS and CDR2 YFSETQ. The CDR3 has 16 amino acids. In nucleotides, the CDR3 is TGCGCCAGCAGCTCCTATAGCGGACCCCCTTCGAATGAGCAGTTCTTC. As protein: CASSSYSGPPSNEQFF.

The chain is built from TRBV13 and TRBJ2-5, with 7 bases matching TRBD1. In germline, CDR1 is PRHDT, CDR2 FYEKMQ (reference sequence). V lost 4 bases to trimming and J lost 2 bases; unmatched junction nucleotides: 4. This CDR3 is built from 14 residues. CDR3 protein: CASSSRDSQETQYF. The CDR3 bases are TGTGCCAGCAGCTCCCGGGACAGTCAAGAGACCCAGTACTTC.